These 28 T cell receptor beta chains originate from one sample sequenced in a study of vaccination effects on CD4 cells after COVID-19. CD4+ T cells specific for antigen were expanded with viral peptide pools by the ViraFEST assay before sequencing. Researchers isolated CD4+ T cells once approximately eleven days of culture had elapsed. None of the vaccinated had previously contracted SARS-CoV-2, and their nucleocapsid antibodies tested negative. These TCRs are of unknown antigen specificity. Only in-frame clones appear in the TCRdb table, and some are missing; sequencing was by immunoSEQ multiplex PCR. Seen here are about 20,000 clones, under 75% observed once, and the top ten hold 9.1%. The source material was CD4+ T cells from PBMCs cultured with HCoV-NL63 spike peptides, sampled before COVID-19 vaccination. The source of these receptors is a human donor who received a COVID-19 vaccine.

This rearrangement joins TRBV19 to TRBJ1-1, with TRBD1 identical over 10 bases. CDR1 is LNHDA, CDR2 SQIVND, per germline (reference sequence). V trimming: 5 bases; J trimming: 7 bases; junction bases outside the gene matches: 7. The CDR3 loop spans 14 amino acids. The CDR3 reads CASSQGQGGIEAFF. The CDR3 region has the DNA TGTGCCAGTAGTCAAGGACAGGGGGGGATTGAAGCTTTCTTT.

This clone was counted only a few times. This chain links TRBV20-1 with TRBJ1-6, with D possibly TRBD1 on 5 matching bases. The germline CDR1 and CDR2 sequences are DFQATT and SNEGSKA (reference sequence). The CDR3 loop spans 13 amino acids. V was shortened by 3 bases and J by 8 bases, with 11 bases between the two germline ends. The CDR3 DNA is TGCAGTGCTAGTCCAGGGTTCGATTCACCCCTCCACTTT. This translates into CSASPGFDSPLHF.

The chain combines TRBV5-1 with TRBJ2-7; 9 bases match TRBD2. Trimming took 3 bases from V and 2 from J; bases not matched to a gene: 12. This CDR3 has 17 amino acids. CDR1 SGHRS and CDR2 YFSETQ come from the germline V gene. The CDR3 nucleotides are TGCGCCAGCAGCTGGGGAGTAGCGGGGGCCGGACCCTACGAGCAGTACTTC. This codes for CASSWGVAGAGPYEQYF.

The sample holds one count of this clone. The V and J genes are TRBV5-1 and TRBJ2-2, with D possibly being TRBD1 (6 bases). The V end lost 5 bases, the J end lost 5 bases, and 10 bases lay between the germline ends. Germline CDR1 is SGHRS and CDR2 is YFSETQ. CDR3 length equals 13 residues. CDR3 nucleotides: TGCGCCAGCAGTGAACAGGGTACCGGGGAGCTGTTTTTT. It encodes CASSEQGTGELFF.

The chain recombines TRBV6-5 with TRBJ1-1, with 8 positions matching TRBD1. The CDR3 spans 16 residues. J gave up 5 bases and V 0 bases, and 8 bases lay outside the gene matches. The germline V gene has CDR1 MNHEY and CDR2 SVGAGI. The CDR3 loop is CASSYSAGQGTTEAFF. CDR3 in DNA: TGTGCCAGCAGTTACTCAGCAGGACAGGGCACGACTGAAGCTTTCTTT.

The chain uses TRBV5-6 and TRBJ2-1, with 8 nucleotides matching TRBD2. Germline V gene lookup returns CDR1 SGHDT and CDR2 YYEEEE. The CDR3 contains 15 residues. Unmatched junction bases numbered 9, after V lost 4 bases and J lost 6 bases. CDR3 amino acids: CASSPSGGLRNEQFF. In DNA form, the CDR3 reads TGTGCCAGCAGCCCCTCGGGGGGGTTGCGCAATGAGCAGTTCTTC.

This clone was counted a few times. The genes are TRBV11-3 and TRBJ2-1, with TRBD2 matching 8 bases. The CDR3 has 15 amino acids. CDR1 is SGHNT and CDR2 is YENEEA in the germline V gene. Trimming removed 2 bases from V and 5 bases from J; junction bases left unmatched: 5. The CDR3 DNA is TGTGCCAGCAGCTTAATGCCGGGAGGGGACAATGAGCAGTTCTTC. This codes for CASSLMPGGDNEQFF.

This clone was counted a few times. The genes are TRBV4-1 and TRBJ1-2; a possible D gene is TRBD1 (6 bases). This CDR3 is built from 15 residues. The V gene lost 4 bases and the J gene lost 4 bases, with 16 bases spanning the gap. Germline-derived CDR1 and CDR2 are MGHRA and YSYEKL. CDR3 sequence (DNA): TGCGCCAGCAGCCGGATGGGCCAGGGGACCTATGGCTACACCTTC. Its translation is CASSRMGQGTYGYTF.

This chain joins TRBV10-3 and TRBJ1-5, with 7 positions matching TRBD1. The CDR3 sequence is 14 residues long. V was pared by 11 bases and J by 7 bases, with 14 bases of the junction left unmatched. The germline V gene encodes CDR1 ENHRY and CDR2 SYGVKD. The CDR3 DNA sequence: TGTGCCGCAGGGGGGACTGACAGGTTGCAGCCCCAGCATTTT. It yields the protein CAAGGTDRLQPQHF.

This clone was detected only once. The rearrangement links TRBV9 to TRBJ1-1, with 9 nucleotides matching TRBD1. The germline V gene encodes CDR1 SGDLS and CDR2 YYNGEE. V gave up 4 bases and J gave up 6 bases; unmatched junction bases: 4. The CDR3 consists of 13 residues. The CDR3 region is CASSPGQGSEAFF. The CDR3 nucleotides read TGTGCCAGCAGCCCCGGACAGGGGTCTGAAGCTTTCTTT.

The rearrangement links TRBV6-5 to TRBJ1-1, with 7 bases fitting TRBD1. Trimming took 5 bases from V and 4 from J; bases not matched to a gene: 4. This CDR3 spans 13 amino acids. Looked up from germline, CDR1 is MNHEY and CDR2 is SVGAGI. In nucleotides, the CDR3 is TGTGCCAGCAGTACAGGGGAGGGCACTGAAGCTTTCTTT. This codes for CASSTGEGTEAFF.

The J gene is TRBJ1-5, the V gene TRBV6-5; 7 bases agree with TRBD1. The CDR3 contains 13 residues. The V and J ends lost 8 bases and 3 bases, in that order; junction bases with no gene match: 4. CDR1 is MNHEY and CDR2 is SVGAGI in the germline V gene. CDR3 sequence reads: CASDRALNQPQHF. As DNA, the CDR3 is TGTGCCAGCGACAGGGCGCTCAATCAGCCCCAGCATTTT.

The chain is built from TRBV30 and TRBJ2-1; no firm D call. The CDR3 is 10 residues long. Germline lookup yields CDR1 GTSNPN and CDR2 SVGIG (reference sequence). The V and J ends lost 4 bases and 8 bases respectively, with 6 bases between them. The CDR3 spells CAWKRDEQFF. Here the CDR3 DNA reads TGTGCCTGGAAACGAGATGAGCAGTTCTTC.

This rearrangement joins TRBV19 to TRBJ2-7; the match to TRBD1 covers 7 bases. CDR1 and CDR2 (germline): LNHDA, SQIVND (reference sequence). This CDR3 is built from 17 residues. The V segment lost 6 bases and the J segment 2 bases; nucleotides outside the gene matches: 16. CDR3 DNA sequence: TGTGCCAGTAGCGACACAGGGGACAGCCGAAAAGCCTACGAGCAGTACTTC. Translated: CASSDTGDSRKAYEQYF.

In this sample, this clone turned up once. This chain joins TRBV21-1 and TRBJ1-1; no DNA check was done on the table's D call, TRBD1. TRBV21-1 is classified as a pseudogene. CDR3 length equals 15 residues. The CDR3 DNA reads TGTGCCAGCAGCAGCCAGACAGGGTTGAACACTGAAGCTTTCTTT. Its translation: CASSSQTGLNTEAFF.

CDR3 nucleotide sequence: TGTGCCAGCAGTTACTCGCATGGGACCGGCTACGAGCAGTACTTC. It specifies CASSYSHGTGYEQYF. This rearrangement joins TRBV6-5 to TRBJ2-7; D is tentatively TRBD1 or TRBD2 (5 bases each). The CDR3 covers 15 residues. From germline, CDR1 is MNHEY and CDR2 SVGAGI. Trimming removed 0 bases at V and 3 bases at J, with 12 bases between.

J is TRBJ1-2 and V is TRBV6-5; 8 nucleotides match TRBD1. CDR3 length equals 15 residues. Losses at the gene ends were 4 bases for V and 4 bases for J; bases not matched to a gene: 8. Germline CDR1 is MNHEY and CDR2 is SVGAGI. The CDR3 region is CASSLQSTGGYGYTF. The CDR3, as DNA: TGTGCCAGCAGTTTACAATCCACAGGGGGCTATGGCTACACCTTC.

The rearrangement links TRBV7-6 to TRBJ2-7; TRBD1 agrees at 7 bases. Germline assignment: CDR1 SGHVS and CDR2 FNYEAQ. The V and J ends lost 3 bases and 5 bases, in that order; junction bases with no gene match: 7. CDR3 size: 14 residues. The CDR3 loop is CASSFIQGSNEQYF. CDR3 DNA: TGTGCCAGCAGCTTCATACAGGGGTCCAACGAGCAGTACTTC.

This chain links TRBV7-9 with TRBJ1-2; D is possibly TRBD1 (6 bases). Per germline, CDR1 SEHNR and CDR2 FQNEAQ (reference sequence). The CDR3 is made up of 12 amino acids. Trimming pared 5 bases from V and 10 bases from J, leaving 14 bases between. The CDR3 nucleotides are TGTGCCAGCAGCCACGACAGGTTTGACTACACCTTC. It translates to CASSHDRFDYTF.

This clone was counted a single time. This rearrangement joins TRBV3-1 (or the pseudogene TRBV3-2) to TRBJ2-5; perhaps TRBD2 as D (5 bases). The CDR3 runs to 14 residues. Germline V CDR1 and CDR2: LGHDT, YNNKEL (reference sequence). V was trimmed by 0 bases and J by 6 bases, leaving 11 bases between them. Here the CDR3 reads CASSQEGGAKTQYF. Written as DNA, the CDR3 is TGTGCCAGCAGCCAAGAAGGAGGCGCGAAGACCCAGTACTTC.

The chain uses TRBV5-4 and TRBJ1-2; TRBD1 matches 12 bases. Germline-derived CDR1 and CDR2 are SGHNT and YYREEE (reference sequence). V was pared by 5 bases and J by 4 bases, with 12 bases of the junction left unmatched. The CDR3 spans 17 residues. This CDR3 is CASSTGTGGAGTYGYTF. DNA for the CDR3: TGTGCCAGCAGTACCGGGACAGGGGGCGCGGGTACCTATGGCTACACCTTC.

The CDR3 protein is CASSDWGPPGWDEQFF. The CDR3 DNA is TGCGCCAGCAGTGATTGGGGACCCCCCGGTTGGGATGAGCAGTTCTTC. The genes are TRBV10-2 and TRBJ2-1; D may match TRBD1 or TRBD2 (5 bases each). The CDR3 loop spans 16 amino acids. Germline values: CDR1 WSHSY, CDR2 SAAADI. The ends were cut back, 3 bases at V and 8 bases at J, with 20 bases in the middle.

The chain links TRBV6-1 to TRBJ2-7; 10 bases fit TRBD2. The germline gives CDR1 MNHNS, CDR2 SASEGT. The V segment lost 3 bases and the J segment 2 bases; nucleotides outside the gene matches: 7. CDR3 length equals 16 residues. The CDR3 region has the DNA TGTGCCAGCAGTGACAGCCCTAGCGGGGGTACCTACGAGCAGTACTTC. Amino acid sequence: CASSDSPSGGTYEQYF.

The chain carries TRBV6-5 and TRBJ2-1; 8 bases are a match to TRBD1. Looked up from germline, CDR1 is MNHEY and CDR2 is SVGAGI. Unmatched junction bases numbered 6, after V lost 4 bases and J lost 1 base. The CDR3 contains 16 residues. The DNA for the CDR3 is TGTGCCAGCAGTTCCGGGACAGGACTATCCTACAATGAGCAGTTCTTC. As protein: CASSSGTGLSYNEQFF.

The chain uses TRBV6-5 and TRBJ1-2; D not certain. This CDR3 has 14 residues. CDR1 and CDR2 from the germline V gene are MNHEY and SVGAGI. V was pared by 6 bases and J by 1 base, with 12 bases between. The CDR3 region has the DNA TGTGCCAGCAGGGGATCCGCCAATAACTATGGCTACACCTTC. It encodes CASRGSANNYGYTF.

The chain uses TRBV7-9 and TRBJ1-2; weak D call: TRBD1 (6 bases). From germline, CDR1 is SEHNR and CDR2 FQNEAQ (reference sequence). There are 16 residues in the CDR3. V dropped 5 bases and J dropped 6 bases, with 22 bases sitting between them. The CDR3 loop reads CASSKRYEQGVNGYTF. The CDR3 DNA sequence: TGTGCCAGCAGCAAGAGGTACGAACAGGGAGTCAATGGCTACACCTTC. The variable domain in full, with the rest retrieved from reference TRBV7-9 and TRBJ1-2, is DTGVSQNPRHKITKRGQNVTFRCDPISEHNRLYWYRQTLGQGPEFLTYFQNEAQLEKSRLLSDRFSAERPKGSFSTLEIQRTEQGDSAMYLCASSKRYEQGVNGYTFGSGTRLTVV.

This sequence joins TRBV18 and TRBJ2-7, with D unresolved. There are 12 residues in the CDR3. The V end was cut by 5 bases, the J end by 0 bases, with 5 bases between. Germline V lookup: CDR1 KGHSH, CDR2 LQKENI. CDR3 DNA: TGTGCCAGCTCATCCAGCTCCTACGAGCAGTACTTC. Its protein is CASSSSSYEQYF.

The rearrangement joins TRBV5-5 to TRBJ1-2, with TRBD1 matching over 7 bases. With V trimmed by 7 bases and J by 0 bases, 3 bases remained unmatched. Germline lookup yields CDR1 SGHKS and CDR2 YYEKEE (reference sequence). The CDR3 has 13 residues. The CDR3 spells CASWDSANYGYTF. The CDR3 DNA is TGTGCCAGCTGGGACAGCGCTAACTATGGCTACACCTTC.